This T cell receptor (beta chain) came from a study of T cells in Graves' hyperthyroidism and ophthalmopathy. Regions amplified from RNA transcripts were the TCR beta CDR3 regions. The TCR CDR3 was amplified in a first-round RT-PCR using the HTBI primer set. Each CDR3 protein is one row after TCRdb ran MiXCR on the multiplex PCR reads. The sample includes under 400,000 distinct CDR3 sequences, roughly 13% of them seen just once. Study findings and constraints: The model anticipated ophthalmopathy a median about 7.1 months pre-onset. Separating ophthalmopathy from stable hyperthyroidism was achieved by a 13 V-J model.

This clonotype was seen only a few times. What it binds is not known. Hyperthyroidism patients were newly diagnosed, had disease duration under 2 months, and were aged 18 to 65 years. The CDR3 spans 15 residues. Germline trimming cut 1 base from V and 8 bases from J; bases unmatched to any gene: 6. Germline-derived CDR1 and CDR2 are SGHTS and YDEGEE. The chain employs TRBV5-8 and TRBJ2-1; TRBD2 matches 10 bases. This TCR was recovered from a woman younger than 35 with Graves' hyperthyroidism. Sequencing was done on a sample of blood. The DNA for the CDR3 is TGTGCCAGCAGCTTGCAGCGGGGGGGCTTCGATGAGCAGTTCTTC. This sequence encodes CASSLQRGGFDEQFF.